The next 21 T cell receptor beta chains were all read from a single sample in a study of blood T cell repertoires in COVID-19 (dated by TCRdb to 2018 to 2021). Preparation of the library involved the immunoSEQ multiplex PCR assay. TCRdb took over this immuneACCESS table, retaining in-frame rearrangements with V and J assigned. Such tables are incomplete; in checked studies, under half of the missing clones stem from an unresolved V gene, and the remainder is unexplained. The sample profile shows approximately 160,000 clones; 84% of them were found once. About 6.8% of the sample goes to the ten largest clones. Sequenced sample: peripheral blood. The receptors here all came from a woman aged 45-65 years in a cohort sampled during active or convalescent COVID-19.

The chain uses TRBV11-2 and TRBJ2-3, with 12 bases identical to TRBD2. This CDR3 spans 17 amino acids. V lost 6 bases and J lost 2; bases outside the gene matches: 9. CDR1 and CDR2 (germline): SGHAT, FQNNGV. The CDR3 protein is CASRQTSGGLLTDTQYF. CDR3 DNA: TGTGCCAGCAGACAGACTAGCGGGGGCCTTCTCACAGATACGCAGTATTTT.

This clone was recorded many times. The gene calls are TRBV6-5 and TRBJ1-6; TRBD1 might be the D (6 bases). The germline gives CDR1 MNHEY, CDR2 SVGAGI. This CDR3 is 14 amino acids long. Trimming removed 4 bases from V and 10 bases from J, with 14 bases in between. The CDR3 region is CASSSSQGTSPLHF. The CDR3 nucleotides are TGTGCCAGCAGTTCCTCACAGGGTACGTCACCCCTCCACTTT.

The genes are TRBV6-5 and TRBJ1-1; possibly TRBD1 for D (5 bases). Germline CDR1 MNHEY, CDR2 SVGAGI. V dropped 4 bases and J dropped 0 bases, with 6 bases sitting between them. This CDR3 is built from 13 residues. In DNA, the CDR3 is TGTGCCAGCAGTTCCAGGGTGAACACTGAAGCTTTCTTT. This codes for CASSSRVNTEAFF.

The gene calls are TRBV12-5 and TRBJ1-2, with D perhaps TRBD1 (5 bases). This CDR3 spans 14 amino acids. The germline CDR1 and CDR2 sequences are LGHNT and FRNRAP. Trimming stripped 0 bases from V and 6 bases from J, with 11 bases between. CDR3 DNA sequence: TGTGCTAGTGGTTTGGTACTGGCAGGGAATGGCTACACCTTC. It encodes CASGLVLAGNGYTF.

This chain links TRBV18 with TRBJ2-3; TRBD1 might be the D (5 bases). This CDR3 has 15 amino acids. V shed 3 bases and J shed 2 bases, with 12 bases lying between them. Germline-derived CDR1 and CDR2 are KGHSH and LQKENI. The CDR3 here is CASSPARVSTDTQYF. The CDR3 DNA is TGTGCCAGCTCACCGGCCAGGGTCTCCACAGATACGCAGTATTTT.

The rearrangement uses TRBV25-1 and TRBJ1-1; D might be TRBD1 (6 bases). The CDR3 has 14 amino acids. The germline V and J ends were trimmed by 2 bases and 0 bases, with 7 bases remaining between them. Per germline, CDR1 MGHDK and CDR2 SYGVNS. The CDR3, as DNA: TGTGCCAGCAGTGAAAGGGGGTTGAACACTGAAGCTTTCTTT. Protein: CASSERGLNTEAFF.

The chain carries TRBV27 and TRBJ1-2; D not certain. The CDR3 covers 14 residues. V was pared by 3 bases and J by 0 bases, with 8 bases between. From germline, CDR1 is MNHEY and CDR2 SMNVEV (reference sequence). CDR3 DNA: TGTGCCAGCAGTTTGTCCAGAACTAACTATGGCTACACCTTC. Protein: CASSLSRTNYGYTF.

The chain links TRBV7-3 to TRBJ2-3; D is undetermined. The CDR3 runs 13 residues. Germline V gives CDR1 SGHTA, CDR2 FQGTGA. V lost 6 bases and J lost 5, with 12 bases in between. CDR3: CASSLTIGDTQYF. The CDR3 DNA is TGTGCCAGCAGTCTTACTATTGGAGATACGCAGTATTTT.

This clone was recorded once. CDR3 bases: TGTGCCAGTAGTGGAAGCCTCAGGGGGGCCTTCAACACTGAAGCTTTCTTT. This gives the protein CASSGSLRGAFNTEAFF. The J gene is TRBJ1-1, the V gene TRBV19; TRBD1 agrees at 7 bases. Germline assignment: CDR1 LNHDA and CDR2 SQIVND (reference sequence). The trim removed 5 bases at V and 2 bases at J, leaving 14 bases unmatched. CDR3 length: 17 amino acids.

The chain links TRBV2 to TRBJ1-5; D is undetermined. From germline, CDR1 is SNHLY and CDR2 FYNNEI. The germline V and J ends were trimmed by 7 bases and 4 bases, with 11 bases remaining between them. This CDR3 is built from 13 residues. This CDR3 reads CASKGGRNQPQHF. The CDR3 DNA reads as TGTGCCAGCAAGGGAGGGCGAAATCAGCCCCAGCATTTT.

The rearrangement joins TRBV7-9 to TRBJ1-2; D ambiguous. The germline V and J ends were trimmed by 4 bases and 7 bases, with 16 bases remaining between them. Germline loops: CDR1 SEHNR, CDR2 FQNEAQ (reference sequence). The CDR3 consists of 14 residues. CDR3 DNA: TGTGCCAGCAGCTCAGGTTCGGGGTATCCTGGCTACACCTTC. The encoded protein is CASSSGSGYPGYTF.

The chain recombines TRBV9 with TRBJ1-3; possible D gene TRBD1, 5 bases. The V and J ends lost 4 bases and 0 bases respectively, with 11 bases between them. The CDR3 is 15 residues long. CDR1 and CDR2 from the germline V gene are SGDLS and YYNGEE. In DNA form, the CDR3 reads TGTGCCAGCAGCACTCGGACAAGCTCTGGAAACACCATATATTTT. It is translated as CASSTRTSSGNTIYF.

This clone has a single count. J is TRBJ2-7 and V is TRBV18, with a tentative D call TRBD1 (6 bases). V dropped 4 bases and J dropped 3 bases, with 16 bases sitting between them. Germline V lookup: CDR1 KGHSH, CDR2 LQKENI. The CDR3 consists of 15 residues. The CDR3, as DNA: TGTGCCAGCTCACTTTTCGGGACAAGGGGCTACGAGCAGTACTTC. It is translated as CASSLFGTRGYEQYF.

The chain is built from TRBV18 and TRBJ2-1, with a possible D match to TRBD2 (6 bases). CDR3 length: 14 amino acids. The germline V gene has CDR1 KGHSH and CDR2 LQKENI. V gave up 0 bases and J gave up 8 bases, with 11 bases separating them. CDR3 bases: TGTGCCAGCTCACCACCGGGACTTCTCGATGAGCAGTTCTTC. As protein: CASSPPGLLDEQFF.

The CDR3 DNA sequence: TGTGCCAGTAGTGCGAACAGGGGCCAGGATGGCTACACCTTC. Translation: CASSANRGQDGYTF. The chain joins TRBV19 to TRBJ1-2, with 7 bases fitting TRBD1. CDR3 length: 14 amino acids. The trim removed 5 bases at V and 6 bases at J, leaving 9 bases unmatched. CDR1 LNHDA and CDR2 SQIVND come from the germline V gene (reference sequence).

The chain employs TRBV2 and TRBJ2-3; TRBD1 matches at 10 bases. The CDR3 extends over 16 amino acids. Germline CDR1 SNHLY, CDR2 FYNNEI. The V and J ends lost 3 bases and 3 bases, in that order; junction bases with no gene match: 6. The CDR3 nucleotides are TGTGCCAGCAGTGACGGGAGACAGGGGGCGACAGATACGCAGTATTTT. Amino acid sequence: CASSDGRQGATDTQYF.

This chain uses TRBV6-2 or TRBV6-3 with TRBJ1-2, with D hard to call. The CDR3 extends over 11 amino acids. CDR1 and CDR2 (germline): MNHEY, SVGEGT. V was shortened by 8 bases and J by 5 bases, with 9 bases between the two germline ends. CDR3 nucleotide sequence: TGTGCCAGCGGTTCGGGGTATGGCTACACCTTC. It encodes CASGSGYGYTF.

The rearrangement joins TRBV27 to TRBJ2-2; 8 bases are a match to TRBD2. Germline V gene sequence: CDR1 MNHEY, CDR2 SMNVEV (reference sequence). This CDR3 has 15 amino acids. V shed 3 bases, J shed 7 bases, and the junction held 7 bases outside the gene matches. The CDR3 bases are TGTGCCAGCAGTTTCACGGGGGGGCGGATCGGGGAGCTGTTTTTT. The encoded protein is CASSFTGGRIGELFF.

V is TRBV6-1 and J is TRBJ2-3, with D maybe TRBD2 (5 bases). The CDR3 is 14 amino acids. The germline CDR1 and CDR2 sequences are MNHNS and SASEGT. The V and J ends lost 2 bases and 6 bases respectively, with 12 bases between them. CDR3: CASSELGRGDTQYF. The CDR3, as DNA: TGTGCCAGCAGTGAACTAGGGAGAGGGGATACGCAGTATTTT.

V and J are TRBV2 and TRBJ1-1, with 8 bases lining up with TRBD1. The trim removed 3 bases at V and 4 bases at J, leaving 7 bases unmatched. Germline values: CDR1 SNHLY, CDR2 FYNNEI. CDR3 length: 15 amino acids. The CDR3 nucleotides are TGTGCCAGCAGTGAGGTTCCACAGGGGGGCACTGAAGCTTTCTTT. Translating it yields CASSEVPQGGTEAFF.

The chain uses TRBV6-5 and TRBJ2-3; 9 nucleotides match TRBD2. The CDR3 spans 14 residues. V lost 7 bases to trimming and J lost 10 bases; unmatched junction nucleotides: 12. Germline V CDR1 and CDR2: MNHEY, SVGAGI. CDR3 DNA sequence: TGTGCCAGCACCATCTCAGCGGGGGGAGAGGCGCAGTATTTT. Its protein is CASTISAGGEAQYF.